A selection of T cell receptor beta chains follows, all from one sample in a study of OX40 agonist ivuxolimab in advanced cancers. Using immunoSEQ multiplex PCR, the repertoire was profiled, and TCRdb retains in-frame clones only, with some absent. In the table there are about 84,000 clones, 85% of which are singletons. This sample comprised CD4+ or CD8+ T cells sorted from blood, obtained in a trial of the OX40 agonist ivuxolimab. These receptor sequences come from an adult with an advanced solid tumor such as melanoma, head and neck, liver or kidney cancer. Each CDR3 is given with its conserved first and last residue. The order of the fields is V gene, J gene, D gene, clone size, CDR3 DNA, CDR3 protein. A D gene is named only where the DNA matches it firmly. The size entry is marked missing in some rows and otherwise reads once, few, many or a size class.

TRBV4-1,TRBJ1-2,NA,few,TGCGCCAGCAGCCAAGTACCGCGTAGCTATGGCTACACCTTC,CASSQVPRSYGYTF
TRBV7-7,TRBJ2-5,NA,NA,TGTGCTAGCAGCCGATCCCGGGGAGAGACCCAGTACTTC,CASSRSRGETQYF
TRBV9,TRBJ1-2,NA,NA,TGTGCCAGCAGCGCCCAATTCAGGGGAGCGAACTATGGCTACACCTTC,CASSAQFRGANYGYTF
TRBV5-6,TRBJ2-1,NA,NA,TGTGCCAGCAGCTTCGGAGCTTTACAGGGCGCAAGCAATGAGCAGTTCTTC,CASSFGALQGASNEQFF
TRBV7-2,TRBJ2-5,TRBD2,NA,TGTGCCAGCAGCTTAGAAACGGGAGGGGAGACCCAGTACTTC,CASSLETGGETQYF
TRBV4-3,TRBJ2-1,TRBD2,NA,TGCGCCAGCAGCCTGAGCGGGAGTAGGAATGAGCAGTTCTTC,CASSLSGSRNEQFF
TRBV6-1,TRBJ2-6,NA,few,TGTGCCAGCAGTGGTTCCGGGGGCAGGGTCTATGGGGCCAACGTCCTGACTTTC,CASSGSGGRVYGANVLTF
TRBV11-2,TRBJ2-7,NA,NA,TGTGCCAGCAGCTTGGCCCGCTTGTACGAGCAGTACTTC,CASSLARLYEQYF
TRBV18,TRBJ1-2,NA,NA,TGTGCCAGCTCACCAGCTTTAGGGGGAGATGGCTACACCTTC,CASSPALGGDGYTF
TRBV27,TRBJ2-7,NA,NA,TGTGCCAGCAGTTTCGACAGAGCCTACGAGCAGTACTTC,CASSFDRAYEQYF
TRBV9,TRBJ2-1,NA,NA,TGTGCCAGCAGCGTAATGGTGGGAAGCTCCTACAATGAGCAGTTCTTC,CASSVMVGSSYNEQFF
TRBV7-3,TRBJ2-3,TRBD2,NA,TGTGCCAGCAGCTCCGGCCAGGGACTACGGACAGATACGCAGTATTTT,CASSSGQGLRTDTQYF
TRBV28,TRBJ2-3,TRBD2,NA,TGTGCCAGCAGCCCGGGAGGGTTCACAGATACGCAGTATTTT,CASSPGGFTDTQYF
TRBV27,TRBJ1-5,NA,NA,TGTGCCAGCAGTTTAGGAGGGAACTACTTCAGCAATCAGCCCCAGCATTTT,CASSLGGNYFSNQPQHF
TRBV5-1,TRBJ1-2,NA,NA,TGCGCCAGCAGCTTAGAGAGCGGCTACACCTTC,CASSLESGYTF
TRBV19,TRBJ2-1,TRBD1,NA,TGTGCCAGTAGTGGCAGGGGGTACTCCAGCTCCTACAATGAGCAGTTCTTC,CASSGRGYSSSYNEQFF
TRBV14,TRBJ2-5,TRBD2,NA,TGTGCCAGCAGCCAAGGGCTAGCGGGGGGTCGCCGTGAAGAGACCCAGTACTTC,CASSQGLAGGRREETQYF
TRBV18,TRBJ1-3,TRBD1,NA,TGTGCCAGCTCACGAGGACAGGGCCTCTCTGGAAACACCATATATTTT,CASSRGQGLSGNTIYF
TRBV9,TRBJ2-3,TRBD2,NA,TGTGCCAGCAGCGTAGCTTCGACTAGCGGGAGGGCCACATCGGATACGCAGTATTTT,CASSVASTSGRATSDTQYF
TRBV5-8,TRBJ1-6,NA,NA,TGTGCCAGCACCCTGTTCCCCAATTCACCCCTCCACTTT,CASTLFPNSPLHF
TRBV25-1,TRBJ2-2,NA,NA,TGTGCCAGCAGATCCGGGGAGCTGTTTTTT,CASRSGELFF
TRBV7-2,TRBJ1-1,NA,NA,TGTGCCAGCAGCTTAGTAGGGGGAGGCGGCACTGAAGCTTTCTTT,CASSLVGGGGTEAFF
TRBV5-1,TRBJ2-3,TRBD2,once,TGCGCCAGCAGCCCTCGGTCACTAGCGGCCACCACAGATACGCAGTATTTT,CASSPRSLAATTDTQYF
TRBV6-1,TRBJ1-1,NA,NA,TGTGCCAGCAGTACGCCAGGGTCAAACACTGAAGCTTTCTTT,CASSTPGSNTEAFF
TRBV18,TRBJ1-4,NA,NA,TGTGCCAGCTCACCATCATCCGGGTCGCGATACCCAAAACTGTTTTTT,CASSPSSGSRYPKLFF
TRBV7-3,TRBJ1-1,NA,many,TGTGCCAGCGGCGCTTTGATTACTGAAGCTTTCTTT,CASGALITEAFF
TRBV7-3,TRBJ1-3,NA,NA,TGTGCCAGCAGCTTAGCTCCTGGGAACACCATATATTTT,CASSLAPGNTIYF
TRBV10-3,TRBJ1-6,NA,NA,TGTGCCATAAGGGTAGTCGATAATTCACCCCTCCACTTT,CAIRVVDNSPLHF
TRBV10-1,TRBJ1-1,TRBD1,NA,TGCGCCAGCAGTGAAGGGACAGCGCGACACACTGAAGCTTTCTTT,CASSEGTARHTEAFF
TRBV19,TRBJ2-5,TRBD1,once,TGTGCCAGTAGTTGGGACAGGACCCAAGAGACCCAGTACTTC,CASSWDRTQETQYF
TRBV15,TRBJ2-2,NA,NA,TGTGCCACCAGCAGACCCACTCGGACCGGTAGGGAGCTGTTTTTT,CATSRPTRTGRELFF
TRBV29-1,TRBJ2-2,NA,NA,TGCAGCGTTGAAGCGGGGTACACCGGGGAGCTGTTTTTT,CSVEAGYTGELFF
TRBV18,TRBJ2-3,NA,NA,TGTGCCAGCTCACCGAAGACCGGGAAACAGGCAGATACGCAGTATTTT,CASSPKTGKQADTQYF
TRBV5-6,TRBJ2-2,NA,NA,TGTGCCAGCAGCTTGCGTATCTCAGGGGTGAACACCGGGGAGCTGTTTTTT,CASSLRISGVNTGELFF
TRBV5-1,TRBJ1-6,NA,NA,TGCGCCAGCAGCTTGGGTATGGGGGATTCACCCCTCCACTTT,CASSLGMGDSPLHF
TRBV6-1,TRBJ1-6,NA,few,TGTGCCAGCAGAGGGAGTAGCTCCTATAATTCACCCCTCCACTTT,CASRGSSSYNSPLHF
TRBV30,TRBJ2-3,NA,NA,TGTGCCTGGAGCGATCTACCGGATACGCAGTATTTT,CAWSDLPDTQYF
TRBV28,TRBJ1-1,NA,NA,TGTGCCAGCAGAGGTGGGACCACTGAAGCTTTCTTT,CASRGGTTEAFF
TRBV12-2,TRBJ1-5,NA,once,TGTGCAAGTCGCTTAGTACAGACCTTCAGCAATCAGCCCCAGCATTTT,CASRLVQTFSNQPQHF
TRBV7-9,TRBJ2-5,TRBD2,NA,TGTGCCAGCAGCCCGGGACTAATGAGTGAGACCCAGTACTTC,CASSPGLMSETQYF
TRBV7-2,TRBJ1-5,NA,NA,TGTGCCAGCAGCTTAGCACAGTATAGCAATCAGCCCCAGCATTTT,CASSLAQYSNQPQHF
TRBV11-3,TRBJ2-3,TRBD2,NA,TGTGCCAGCAGCTTAGATGGACTAGCGGGGGGGCCAGGTACGCAGTATTTT,CASSLDGLAGGPGTQYF
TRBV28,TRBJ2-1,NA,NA,TGTGCCAGCAGTTTAGGGGGGAGTAGTTCCTACAATGAGCAGTTCTTC,CASSLGGSSSYNEQFF
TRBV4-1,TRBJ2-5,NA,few,TGCGCCAGCAGCCCTTTAGGGCTTTTGTGGGAGACCCAGTACTTC,CASSPLGLLWETQYF
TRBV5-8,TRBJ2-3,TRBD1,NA,TGTGCCAGCAGCTTGGCAGGGACAGCTACAGATACGCAGTATTTT,CASSLAGTATDTQYF
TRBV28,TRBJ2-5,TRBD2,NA,TGTGCCAGCAGTTTAGCCCTAGCGGGGGGACAAGAGACCCAGTACTTC,CASSLALAGGQETQYF
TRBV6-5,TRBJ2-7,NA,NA,TGTGCCAGCAGGGGCACTACACCCACCTACGAGCAGTACTTC,CASRGTTPTYEQYF
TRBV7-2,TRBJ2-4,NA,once,TGTGCCAGCAGCTTAGCAAGAGACTCGCTAGCCAAAAACATTCAGTACTTC,CASSLARDSLAKNIQYF